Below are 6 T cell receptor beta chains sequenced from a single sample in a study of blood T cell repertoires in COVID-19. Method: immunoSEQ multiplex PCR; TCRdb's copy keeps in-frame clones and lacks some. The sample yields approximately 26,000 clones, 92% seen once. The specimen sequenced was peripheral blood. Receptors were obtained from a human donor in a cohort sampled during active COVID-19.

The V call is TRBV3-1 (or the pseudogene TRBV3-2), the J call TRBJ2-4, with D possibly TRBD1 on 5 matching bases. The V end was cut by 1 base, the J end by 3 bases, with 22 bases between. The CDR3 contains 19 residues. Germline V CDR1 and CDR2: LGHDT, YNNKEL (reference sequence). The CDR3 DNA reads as TGTGCCAGCAGCCAAGCCTATCTGAGGACACCCGGAAACAAAAACATTCAGTACTTC. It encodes CASSQAYLRTPGNKNIQYF.

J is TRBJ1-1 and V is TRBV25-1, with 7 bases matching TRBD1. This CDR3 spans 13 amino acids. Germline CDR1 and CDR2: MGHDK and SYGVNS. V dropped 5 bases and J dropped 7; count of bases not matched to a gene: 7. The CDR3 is CASSRQGIGEAFF. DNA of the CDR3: TGTGCCAGCAGTAGACAGGGAATCGGTGAAGCTTTCTTT.

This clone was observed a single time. The DNA for the CDR3 is TGCGCCAGCAGCCAGGCGGGGAATCCCTATGGCTACACCTTC. Translation gives CASSQAGNPYGYTF. The rearrangement joins TRBV4-1 to TRBJ1-2; D gene unclear. CDR3 length: 14 amino acids. CDR1 MGHRA and CDR2 YSYEKL come from the germline V gene. Between the trimmed V and J ends, which lost 3 bases and 4 bases, there was a span of 12 bases.

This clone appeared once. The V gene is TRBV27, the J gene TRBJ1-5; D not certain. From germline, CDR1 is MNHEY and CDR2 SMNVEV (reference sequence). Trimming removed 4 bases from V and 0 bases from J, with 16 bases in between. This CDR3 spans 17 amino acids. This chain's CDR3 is CASSSRDLGDSNQPQHF. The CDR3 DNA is TGTGCCAGCAGTTCGAGGGATTTGGGTGATAGCAATCAGCCCCAGCATTTT.

The CDR3 coding sequence is TGTGCCAGCAGCTTATCAAGCGGGAGGGCCGGAGAGACCCAGTACTTC. This sequence encodes CASSLSSGRAGETQYF. The V call is TRBV11-2, the J call TRBJ2-5, with TRBD2 identical over 10 bases. CDR3 length: 16 residues. The junction had 7 bases not matched to a gene; V was cut back by 2 bases and J by 4 bases. The V gene's germline CDR1 is SGHAT and CDR2 FQNNGV.

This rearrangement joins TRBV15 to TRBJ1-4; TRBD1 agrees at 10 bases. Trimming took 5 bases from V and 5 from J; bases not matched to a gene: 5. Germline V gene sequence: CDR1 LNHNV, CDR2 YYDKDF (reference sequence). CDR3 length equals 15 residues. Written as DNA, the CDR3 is TGTGCCACCAGCCGGGACAGGGGATTGAATGAAAAACTGTTTTTT. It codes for CATSRDRGLNEKLFF.